Shown below are 25 T cell receptor beta chains from a single sample sequenced in a study of T cells in localized non-small cell lung cancer. Assay used: immunoSEQ multiplex PCR; TCRdb lists only in-frame clones, some missing. The table has around 36,000 clones, about four fifths seen once. Sequencing used PBMCs, obtained before any cancer treatment. The receptors here all came from a woman between 35 and 75 years old with stage II squamous cell lung carcinoma.

This chain connects TRBV29-1 to TRBJ2-2; 8 bases are shared with TRBD1. Trimming took 7 bases from V and 7 from J; bases not matched to a gene: 2. The germline gives CDR1 SQVTM, CDR2 ANQGSEA. CDR3 length equals 11 residues. CDR3 region: CSGGQGGELFF. CDR3 coding DNA: TGCAGCGGTGGACAGGGCGGGGAGCTGTTTTTT.

There are a few counts of this clone. The rearrangement links TRBV18 to TRBJ1-5; the match to TRBD1 covers 9 bases. V was pared by 3 bases and J by 6 bases, with 9 bases of the junction left unmatched. The CDR3 runs to 16 residues. Germline V gene data show CDR1 as KGHSH and CDR2 as LQKENI. The CDR3 here is CASSPTWTGERQPQHF. In DNA, the CDR3 is TGTGCCAGCTCACCTACGTGGACAGGGGAACGTCAGCCCCAGCATTTT.

The chain recombines TRBV5-8 with TRBJ1-4; D is undetermined. Germline V CDR1 and CDR2: SGHTS, YDEGEE. The CDR3 contains 16 residues. Trimming took off 3 bases at V and 7 bases at J, with 19 bases between the two ends. CDR3 residues: CASSYPGPGGSEKLFF. The DNA for the CDR3 is TGTGCCAGCAGCTATCCCGGGCCGGGAGGATCTGAAAAACTGTTTTTT.

The J gene is TRBJ1-5, the V gene TRBV7-9, with D perhaps TRBD1 (6 bases). The V gene's germline CDR1 is SEHNR and CDR2 FQNEAQ (reference sequence). Between the trimmed V and J ends, which lost 4 bases and 16 bases, there was a span of 20 bases. CDR3 length equals 13 residues. The CDR3 sequence: CASSSRQDLDIHF. CDR3 DNA sequence: TGTGCCAGCAGCTCCCGACAGGACTTAGATATCCATTTT. Together with reference TRBV7-9 and TRBJ1-5, the CDR3 gives the full variable domain: DTGVSQNPRHKITKRGQNVTFRCDPISEHNRLYWYRQTLGQGPEFLTYFQNEAQLEKSRLLSDRFSAERPKGSFSTLEIQRTEQGDSAMYLCASSSRQDLDIHFGDGTRLSIL.

This clone was seen only once. The chain combines TRBV27 with TRBJ2-1; D possibly corresponds to TRBD2 (6 bases). The CDR3 is 15 residues long. Germline V gives CDR1 MNHEY, CDR2 SMNVEV (reference sequence). V shed 5 bases and J shed 0 bases, with 11 bases lying between them. DNA of the CDR3: TGTGCCAGCAGTCCCCGGGGGAGCTCCTACAATGAGCAGTTCTTC. This translates into CASSPRGSSYNEQFF.

This clone was recorded at least ten times. The chain combines TRBV25-1 with TRBJ1-1; D is perhaps TRBD1 (5 bases). V lost 10 bases, J lost 11 bases, and 17 bases lay in between. The germline V gene encodes CDR1 MGHDK and CDR2 SYGVNS. The CDR3 runs to 11 residues. CDR3 nucleotides: TGTGCCACCCGGGAGCAGGACATGGCTTTCTTT. Translating gives CATREQDMAFF.

The genes are TRBV14 and TRBJ2-3; the D gene is possibly TRBD2 (6 bases). This CDR3 comprises 15 residues. V shed 6 bases and J shed 2 bases, with 15 bases lying between them. Per the germline V gene, CDR1 is SGHDN and CDR2 is FVKESK. CDR3 sequence: CASSPGSSVTDTQYF. Written as DNA, the CDR3 is TGTGCCAGCAGTCCAGGGTCTAGCGTCACAGATACGCAGTATTTT.

The chain uses TRBV7-6 and TRBJ2-2, with D possibly matching TRBD1 (5 bases). CDR1 and CDR2 (germline): SGHVS, FNYEAQ. Trimming took off 3 bases at V and 3 bases at J, with 11 bases between the two ends. This CDR3 is 15 amino acids long. The CDR3 spells CASSLRQMDTGELFF. The CDR3 DNA is TGTGCCAGCAGCTTGAGACAGATGGACACCGGGGAGCTGTTTTTT.

The chain recombines TRBV7-2 with TRBJ2-1, with 8 bases that match TRBD2. This CDR3 has 15 amino acids. Germline loops: CDR1 SGHTA, CDR2 FQGNSA. After removal of 1 base from V and 4 bases from J, the junction contained 3 bases not matched to a gene. The DNA for the CDR3 is TGTGCCAGCAGCTTAGACCTAGCGGGTTACAATGAGCAGTTCTTC. Translated: CASSLDLAGYNEQFF.

V is TRBV6-1 and J is TRBJ1-2, with D possibly matching TRBD1 (5 bases). Trimming stripped 6 bases from V and 0 bases from J, with 8 bases between. Germline values: CDR1 MNHNS, CDR2 SASEGT. The CDR3 is 13 amino acids. The CDR3 sequence is CASSAGTNYGYTF. The CDR3 coding sequence is TGTGCCAGCAGCGCAGGGACTAACTATGGCTACACCTTC.

This clone was detected a few times. This chain connects TRBV6-5 to TRBJ2-2; D gene ambiguous. Trimming removed 0 bases from V and 9 bases from J, with 11 bases in between. Germline loops: CDR1 MNHEY, CDR2 SVGAGI. The CDR3 consists of 14 residues. Here the CDR3 reads CASSYSVLFRELFF. The CDR3 DNA reads as TGTGCCAGCAGTTACTCAGTACTGTTCAGGGAGCTGTTTTTT.

The V gene is TRBV14, the J gene TRBJ2-3; 7 bases line up with TRBD2. The germline V gene encodes CDR1 SGHDN and CDR2 FVKESK. Trimming cost V 0 bases and J 2 bases; bases outside gene matches: 8. The CDR3 is 17 residues long. CDR3 sequence reads: CASSQDITSVHTDTQYF. The CDR3 nucleotides are TGTGCCAGCAGCCAAGATATCACTAGCGTACACACAGATACGCAGTATTTT. Full variable domain (outside the CDR3, taken from reference TRBV14 and TRBJ2-3): EAGVTQFPSHSVIEKGQTVTLRCDPISGHDNLYWYRRVMGKEIKFLLHFVKESKQDESGMPNNRFLAERTGGTYSTLKVQPAELEDSGVYFCASSQDITSVHTDTQYFGPGTRLTVL.

The J gene is TRBJ2-1, the V gene TRBV6-1; D possibly corresponds to TRBD1 (5 bases). The germline V gene has CDR1 MNHNS and CDR2 SASEGT. The CDR3 has 16 residues. V was trimmed by 0 bases and J by 0 bases, leaving 9 bases between them. The CDR3 nucleotides are TGTGCCAGCAGTGAAGCAGAACAGGCCTCCTACAATGAGCAGTTCTTC. Residues: CASSEAEQASYNEQFF.

The rearrangement links TRBV5-6 to TRBJ1-1; D is unclear. There are 18 residues in the CDR3. Trimming removed 3 bases from V and 1 base from J, with 22 bases in between. The germline CDR1 and CDR2 sequences are SGHDT and YYEEEE. The CDR3 sequence is CASSYYWKMATENTEAFF. The DNA for the CDR3 is TGTGCCAGCAGCTACTATTGGAAAATGGCCACAGAGAACACTGAAGCTTTCTTT.

The gene calls are TRBV19 and TRBJ1-2, with a possible D match to TRBD1 (6 bases). This CDR3 region has 16 residues. The germline V and J ends were trimmed by 3 bases and 4 bases, with 18 bases remaining between them. The V gene's germline CDR1 is LNHDA and CDR2 SQIVND (reference sequence). Here the CDR3 DNA reads TGTGCCAGTAGTATTGGCCTCAGGGGACAATTCTATGGCTACACCTTC. It yields the protein CASSIGLRGQFYGYTF.

The chain carries TRBV28 and TRBJ1-5; D is unclear. Germline loops: CDR1 MDHEN, CDR2 SYDVKM. CDR3 size: 17 residues. V was trimmed by 2 bases and J by 0 bases, leaving 14 bases between them. The DNA for the CDR3 is TGTGCCAGCAGTTTACCGCCGGCAGGCTATAGCAATCAGCCCCAGCATTTT. Protein sequence: CASSLPPAGYSNQPQHF.

This clone has a handful of counts. The chain recombines TRBV27 with TRBJ2-1; 9 bases map to TRBD2. The V gene's germline CDR1 is MNHEY and CDR2 SMNVEV (reference sequence). V shed 4 bases, J shed 8 bases, and the junction held 12 bases outside the gene matches. The CDR3 has 16 amino acids. CDR3 coding DNA: TGTGCCAGCAGTTCAACAACCGGGACTAGCACATATGAGCAGTTCTTC. This sequence encodes CASSSTTGTSTYEQFF.

The V and J genes are TRBV7-9 and TRBJ1-2; 9 nucleotides agree with TRBD1. The V segment lost 5 bases and the J segment 5 bases; nucleotides outside the gene matches: 12. CDR1 is SEHNR and CDR2 is FQNEAQ in the germline V gene (reference sequence). The CDR3 runs to 16 residues. The CDR3 DNA is TGTGCCAGCAGCCAACAATCCGGGACAGGGATGTATGGCTACACCTTC. As protein: CASSQQSGTGMYGYTF.

The chain links TRBV7-9 to TRBJ1-2, with 8 bases fitting TRBD1. The CDR3 length is 16 residues. V gave up 1 base and J gave up 5 bases; unmatched junction bases: 9. CDR1 and CDR2 from the germline V gene are SEHNR and FQNEAQ (reference sequence). The CDR3 reads CASSLVGQGSQYGYTF. The CDR3 coding sequence is TGTGCCAGCAGCTTAGTAGGACAGGGTTCTCAATATGGCTACACCTTC.

A note on this clone: Other nucleotide sequences from this sample produce the same CDR3. The CDR3 region has the DNA TGTGCCAGCAGCTTGGGGACAGGGATGAACACTGAAGCTTTCTTT. It codes for CASSLGTGMNTEAFF. This chain uses TRBV13 with TRBJ1-1, with 9 positions matching TRBD1. Germline CDR1 and CDR2: PRHDT and FYEKMQ (reference sequence). The V and J ends lost 3 bases and 0 bases, in that order; junction bases with no gene match: 2. This CDR3 region has 15 residues.

In its sample, this clone was seen once. V and J are TRBV5-6 and TRBJ2-3, with D unclear. CDR1 SGHDT and CDR2 YYEEEE come from the germline V gene. This CDR3 contains 12 residues. Deletions cut 2 bases from V and 6 bases from J, with 7 bases between. DNA for the CDR3: TGTGCCAGCAGCTTCGTCAGGGATACGCAGTATTTT. Its protein product is CASSFVRDTQYF.

The rearrangement joins TRBV6-5 to TRBJ2-7, with D perhaps matching TRBD1 (6 bases). Trimming removed 5 bases at V and 4 bases at J, with 12 bases between. Looked up from germline, CDR1 is MNHEY and CDR2 is SVGAGI. The CDR3 sequence is 13 residues long. CDR3 loop: CASSRTGTYEQYF. In DNA, the CDR3 is TGTGCCAGCAGTCGTACAGGGACGTACGAGCAGTACTTC.

The chain recombines TRBV27 with TRBJ2-7; D not certain. The CDR3 is made up of 15 amino acids. CDR1 is MNHEY, CDR2 SMNVEV, per germline (reference sequence). V shed 0 bases and J shed 0 bases, with 9 bases lying between them. For the CDR3, the DNA is TGTGCCAGCAGTTTATCTCCCCGTAGCTCCTACGAGCAGTACTTC. It translates to CASSLSPRSSYEQYF.

The chain recombines TRBV27 with TRBJ2-7; 7 nucleotides agree with TRBD2. CDR1 MNHEY and CDR2 SMNVEV come from the germline V gene (reference sequence). The ends lost 6 bases at V and 3 bases at J; junction bases unmatched: 5. This CDR3 has 13 residues. CDR3 sequence (DNA): TGTGCCAGCAGGAGGACGGGGGGCTACGAGCAGTACGTC. Protein: CASRRTGGYEQYV.

J is TRBJ2-5 and V is TRBV5-8, with D unclear. V was clipped by 1 base and J by 9 bases, with 7 bases between them. CDR3 length: 11 amino acids. CDR1 and CDR2 from the germline V gene are SGHTS and YDEGEE. The CDR3 is CASSLTRAQYF. The DNA for the CDR3 is TGTGCCAGCAGCTTGACACGTGCCCAGTACTTC. Full variable domain (remainder filled in from reference TRBV5-8 and TRBJ2-5): EAGVTQSPTHLIKTRGQQATLRCSPISGHTSVYWYQQALGLGLQFLLWYDEGEERNRGNFPPRFSGRQFPNYSSELNVNALELEDSALYLCASSLTRAQYFGPGTRLLVL.